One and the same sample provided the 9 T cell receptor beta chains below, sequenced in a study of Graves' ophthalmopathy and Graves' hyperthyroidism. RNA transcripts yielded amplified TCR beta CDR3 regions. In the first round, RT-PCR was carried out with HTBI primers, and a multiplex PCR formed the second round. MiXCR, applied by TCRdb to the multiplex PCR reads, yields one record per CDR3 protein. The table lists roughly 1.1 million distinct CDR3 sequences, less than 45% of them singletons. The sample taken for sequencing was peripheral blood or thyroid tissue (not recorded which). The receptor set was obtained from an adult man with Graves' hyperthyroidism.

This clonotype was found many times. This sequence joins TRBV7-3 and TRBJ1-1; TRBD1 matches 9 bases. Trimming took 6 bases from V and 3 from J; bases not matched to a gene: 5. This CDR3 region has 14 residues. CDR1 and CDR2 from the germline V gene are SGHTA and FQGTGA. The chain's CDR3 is CASRPGTGHTEAFF. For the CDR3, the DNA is TGTGCCAGCAGGCCCGGGACAGGGCACACTGAAGCTTTCTTT.

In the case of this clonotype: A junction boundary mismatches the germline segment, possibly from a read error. CDR3 in amino acids: CASSQEQGSNRPQHF. DNA of the CDR3: TGTGCCAGCAGCCAAGAGCAAGGGAGCAATCGGCCCCAGCATTTT. The chain joins TRBV28 to TRBJ1-5; D gene uncertain. Germline lookup yields CDR1 MDHEN and CDR2 SYDVKM. CDR3 length equals 15 residues.

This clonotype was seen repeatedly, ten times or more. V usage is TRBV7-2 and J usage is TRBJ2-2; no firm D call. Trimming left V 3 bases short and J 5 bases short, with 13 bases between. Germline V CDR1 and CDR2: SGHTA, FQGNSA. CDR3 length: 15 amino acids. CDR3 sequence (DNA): TGTGCCAGCAGCTTCATGGTCCGATCGACCGGGGAGCTGTTTTTT. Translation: CASSFMVRSTGELFF.

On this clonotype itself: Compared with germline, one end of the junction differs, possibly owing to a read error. CDR3 nucleotides: TGCGCCAGCAGCCTTATCCGGGCGGGTCAGACGGGCGAGCAGTACTTC. It translates to CASSLIRAGQTGEQYF. The chain is built from TRBV7-2 and TRBJ2-7, with D possibly TRBD2 on 5 matching bases. The CDR3 consists of 16 residues. Germline assignment: CDR1 SGHTA and CDR2 FQGNSA.

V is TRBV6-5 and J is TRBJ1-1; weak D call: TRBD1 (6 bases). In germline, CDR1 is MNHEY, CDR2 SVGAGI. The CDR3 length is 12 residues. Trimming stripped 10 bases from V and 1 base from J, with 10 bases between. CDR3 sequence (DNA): TGTGCCACACGACAGGAGAACACTGAAGCTTTCTTT. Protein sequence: CATRQENTEAFF.

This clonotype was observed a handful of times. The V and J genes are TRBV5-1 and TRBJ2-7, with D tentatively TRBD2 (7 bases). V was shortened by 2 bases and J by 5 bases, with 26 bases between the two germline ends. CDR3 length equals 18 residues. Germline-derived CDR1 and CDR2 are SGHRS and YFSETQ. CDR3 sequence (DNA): TGCGCCAGCAGCTTTGCGGGGGCGCTCCGCACGATTGATAACGAGCAGTACTTC. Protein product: CASSFAGALRTIDNEQYF.

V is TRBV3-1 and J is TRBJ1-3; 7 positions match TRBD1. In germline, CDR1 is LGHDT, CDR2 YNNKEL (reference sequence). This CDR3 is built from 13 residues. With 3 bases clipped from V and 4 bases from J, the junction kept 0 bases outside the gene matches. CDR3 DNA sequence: TGTGCCAGCAGCCAGGGACAGGGAAACACCATATATTTT. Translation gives CASSQGQGNTIYF.

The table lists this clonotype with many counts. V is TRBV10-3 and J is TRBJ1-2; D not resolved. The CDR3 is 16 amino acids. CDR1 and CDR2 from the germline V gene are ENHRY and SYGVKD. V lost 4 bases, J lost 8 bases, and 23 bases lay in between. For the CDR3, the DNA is TGTGCCATCAGTGCGGCAGACGATCGACTCTATGTAGGCTACACCTTC. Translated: CAISAADDRLYVGYTF.

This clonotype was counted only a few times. The CDR3 DNA reads TGTGCCAGCAGCCAGGACAGGGGGAAGACCTATAATTCACCCCTCCACTTT. It encodes CASSQDRGKTYNSPLHF. The rearrangement joins TRBV3-1 to TRBJ1-6; the match to TRBD1 covers 10 bases. With V trimmed by 3 bases and J by 2 bases, 4 bases remained unmatched. There are 17 residues in the CDR3. In germline, CDR1 is LGHDT, CDR2 YNNKEL (reference sequence).